The clone carrying this TCR beta chain was seen a few times. Its cognate antigen is unknown. Amplification by 5'RACE using constant-segment primers produced TCR alpha and TCR beta cDNA libraries that carried sample barcodes and UMIs. One entry per CDR3 protein, called by TCRdb with MiXCR from the 5' RACE reads. Among approximately 300,000 distinct CDR3 sequences, around a sixth were seen once, and the ten largest hold approximately 20%. This sample was included in a study of T-cell memory formation after mild COVID-19. About the research overall: The two donors had largely donor-specific TCR clusters. Study findings and constraints: CD4+ contracting clones were found mainly in CM and EM, and CD8+ ones in EMRA. Unconfirmed was the SARS-CoV-2 specificity of second-wave clones that peaked on day 37.

From germline, CDR1 is SGHTA and CDR2 FQGTGA. This CDR3 has 16 residues. V dropped 5 bases and J dropped 2; count of bases not matched to a gene: 4. The sequencing input was PBMCs or a T cell subset sorted from them (not recorded which). The receptor was isolated from a man in his late teens or twenties who had mild COVID-19 (a few samples of this study predate the infection). Cell type and time point are not known. The rearrangement links TRBV7-3 to TRBJ2-1, with TRBD2 matching 12 bases. The CDR3 reads CASSPASGGAYNEQFF. CDR3 DNA: TGTGCCAGCAGCCCCGCTAGCGGGGGGGCCTACAATGAGCAGTTCTTC.